This T cell receptor beta chain came from a study of glioma-infiltrating T cells after dendritic cell vaccination. The overall study: Autologous tumor lysate-pulsed dendritic cell vaccination was given between about 2003 and 2012. At biweekly intervals, patients got three intradermal dendritic cell vaccine injections. Points from the study as a whole: Complete blood and tumor specimen sets were limited to few patients.

Generated by immunoSEQ multiplex PCR, the TCRdb table keeps only in-frame clones and is missing some. The sample carries fewer than 110,000 clones, 80% to 90% recorded once. The CDR3 has 14 amino acids. The germline CDR1 and CDR2 sequences are KGHSH and LQKENI. With regard to this clone: Its antigen is not known. The junction differs from germline at one of its ends, possibly a read error.

The receptor was isolated from a human donor with glioblastoma. Sequencing was performed on blood, taken before dendritic cell vaccination. The chain carries TRBV18 and TRBJ1-2; tentative D call: TRBD1 (6 bases). DNA of the CDR3: TGTGTCAGCTCCCTGGACAGATCCGACTATGGCTACACCTTC. Its protein product is CVSSLDRSDYGYTF.